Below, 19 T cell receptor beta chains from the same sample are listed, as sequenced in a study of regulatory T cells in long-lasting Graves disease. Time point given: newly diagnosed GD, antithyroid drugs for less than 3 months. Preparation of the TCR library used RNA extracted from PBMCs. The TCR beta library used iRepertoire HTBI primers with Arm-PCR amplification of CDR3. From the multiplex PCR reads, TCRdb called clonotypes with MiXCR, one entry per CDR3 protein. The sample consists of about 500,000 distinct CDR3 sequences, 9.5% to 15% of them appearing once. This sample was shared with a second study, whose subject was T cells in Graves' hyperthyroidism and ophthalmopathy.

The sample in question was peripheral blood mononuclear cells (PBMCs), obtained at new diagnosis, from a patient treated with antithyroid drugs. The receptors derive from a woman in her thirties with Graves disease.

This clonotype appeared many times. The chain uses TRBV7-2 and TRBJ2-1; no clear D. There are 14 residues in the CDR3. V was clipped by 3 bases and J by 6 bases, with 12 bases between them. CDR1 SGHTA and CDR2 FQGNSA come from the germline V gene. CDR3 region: CASSLLRVGNEQFF. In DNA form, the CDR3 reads TGTGCCAGCAGCTTGTTAAGGGTAGGCAATGAGCAGTTCTTC.

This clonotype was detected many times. This chain's CDR3 is CASSFMRGGNEQFF. The CDR3 nucleotides are TGTGCCAGCAGTTTTATGAGGGGGGGCAATGAGCAGTTCTTC. The V call is TRBV6-2 or TRBV6-3, the J call TRBJ2-1; possible D gene TRBD2, 7 bases. The CDR3 extends over 14 amino acids. V shed 4 bases and J shed 6 bases, with 13 bases lying between them. The germline gives CDR1 MNHEY, CDR2 SVGEGT.

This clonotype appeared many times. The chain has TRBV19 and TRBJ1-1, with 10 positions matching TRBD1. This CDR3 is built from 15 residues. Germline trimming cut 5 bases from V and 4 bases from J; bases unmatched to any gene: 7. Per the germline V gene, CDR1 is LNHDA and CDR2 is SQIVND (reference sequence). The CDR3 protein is CASSAAGTGVTEAFF. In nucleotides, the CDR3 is TGTGCCAGTAGTGCCGCCGGGACAGGGGTCACTGAAGCTTTCTTT.

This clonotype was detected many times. CDR3 residues: CASSLEGGIERYEQYF. In nucleotides, the CDR3 is TGTGCCAGCAGCTTAGAGGGAGGAATAGAGAGATACGAGCAGTACTTC. The chain recombines TRBV7-8 with TRBJ2-7, with D perhaps matching TRBD2 (6 bases). Deletions cut 1 base from V and 4 bases from J, with 17 bases between. Germline V gives CDR1 SGHVS, CDR2 FQNEAQ. CDR3 length: 16 amino acids.

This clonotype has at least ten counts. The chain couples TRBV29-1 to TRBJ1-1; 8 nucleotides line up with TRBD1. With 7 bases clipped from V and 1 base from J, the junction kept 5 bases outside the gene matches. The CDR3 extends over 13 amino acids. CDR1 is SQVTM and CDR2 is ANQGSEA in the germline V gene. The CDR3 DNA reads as TGCAGCGCACAAGACAGGGGGAACACTGAAGCTTTCTTT. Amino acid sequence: CSAQDRGNTEAFF.

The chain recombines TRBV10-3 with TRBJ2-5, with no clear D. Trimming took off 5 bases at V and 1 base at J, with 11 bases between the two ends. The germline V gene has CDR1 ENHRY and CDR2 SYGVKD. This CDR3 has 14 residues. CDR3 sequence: CAISTKQSQETQYF. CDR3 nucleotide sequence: TGTGCCATCAGTACCAAACAGAGCCAAGAGACCCAGTACTTC.

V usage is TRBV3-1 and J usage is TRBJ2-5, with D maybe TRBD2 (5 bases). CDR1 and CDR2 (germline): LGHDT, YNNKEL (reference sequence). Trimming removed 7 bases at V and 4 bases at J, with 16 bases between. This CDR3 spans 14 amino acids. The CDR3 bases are TGTGCCAGCAAAAAAAGCGGATCCGGAGAGACCCAGTACTTC. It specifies CASKKSGSGETQYF.

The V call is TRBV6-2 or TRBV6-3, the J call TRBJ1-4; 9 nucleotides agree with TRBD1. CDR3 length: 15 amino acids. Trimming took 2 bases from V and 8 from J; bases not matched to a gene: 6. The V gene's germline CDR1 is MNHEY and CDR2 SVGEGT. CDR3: CASSYGGTGREKLFF. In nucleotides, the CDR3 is TGTGCCAGCAGTTACGGGGGGACAGGGAGGGAAAAACTGTTTTTT.

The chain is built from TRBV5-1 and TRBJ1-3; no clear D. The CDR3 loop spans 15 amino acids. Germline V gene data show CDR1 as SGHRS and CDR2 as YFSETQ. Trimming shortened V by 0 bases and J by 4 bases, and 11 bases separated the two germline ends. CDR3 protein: CASSLGHISGNTIYF. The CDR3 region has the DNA TGCGCCAGCAGCTTGGGACATATTTCCGGAAACACCATATATTTT.

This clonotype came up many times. CDR3: CSARGGTGGVKNEQFF. In DNA form, the CDR3 reads TGCAGTGCTAGAGGTGGGACAGGGGGCGTTAAGAATGAGCAGTTCTTC. This chain uses TRBV20-1 with TRBJ2-1, with 12 bases identical to TRBD1. After removal of 1 base from V and 7 bases from J, the junction contained 8 bases not matched to a gene. CDR3 length: 16 amino acids. Germline CDR1 reads DFQATT; CDR2 reads SNEGSKA (reference sequence).

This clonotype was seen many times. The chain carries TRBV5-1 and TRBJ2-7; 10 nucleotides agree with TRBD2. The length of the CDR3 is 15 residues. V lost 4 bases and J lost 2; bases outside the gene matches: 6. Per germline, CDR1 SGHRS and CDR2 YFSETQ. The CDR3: CASSPAGGGAYEQYF. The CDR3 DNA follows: TGCGCCAGCAGCCCAGCGGGAGGGGGGGCCTACGAGCAGTACTTC.

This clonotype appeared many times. The CDR3 DNA reads as TGCAGTGCTTCTCGCTCCGGAGATACGCAGTATTTT. Protein: CSASRSGDTQYF. The V and J genes are TRBV20-1 and TRBJ2-3; D unclear. Per germline, CDR1 DFQATT and CDR2 SNEGSKA (reference sequence). V lost 5 bases and J lost 5, with 11 bases in between. This CDR3 spans 12 amino acids.

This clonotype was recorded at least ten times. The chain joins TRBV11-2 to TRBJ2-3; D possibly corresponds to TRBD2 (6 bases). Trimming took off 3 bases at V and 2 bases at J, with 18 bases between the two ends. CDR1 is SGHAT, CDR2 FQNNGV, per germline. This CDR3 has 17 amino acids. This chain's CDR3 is CASSFTSSTLYTDTQYF. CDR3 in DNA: TGTGCCAGCAGCTTTACTAGCTCCACTCTATACACAGATACGCAGTATTTT.

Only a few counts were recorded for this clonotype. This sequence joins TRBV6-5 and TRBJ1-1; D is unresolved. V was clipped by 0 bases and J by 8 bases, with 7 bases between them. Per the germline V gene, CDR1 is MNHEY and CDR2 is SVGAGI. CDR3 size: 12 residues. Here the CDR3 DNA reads TGTGCCAGCAGTTACTCCCGATTAGAAGCTTTCTTT. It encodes CASSYSRLEAFF.

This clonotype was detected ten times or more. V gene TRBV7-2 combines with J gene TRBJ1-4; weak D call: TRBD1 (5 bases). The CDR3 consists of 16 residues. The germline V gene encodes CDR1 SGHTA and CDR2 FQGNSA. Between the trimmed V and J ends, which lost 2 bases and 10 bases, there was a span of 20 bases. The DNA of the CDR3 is TGTGCCAGCAGCTTATACCCCCCGGGGACGTCCGGAAAACTGTTTTTT. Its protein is CASSLYPPGTSGKLFF. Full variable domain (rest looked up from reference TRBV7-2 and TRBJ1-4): GAGVSQSPSNKVTEKGKDVELRCDPISGHTALYWYRQSLGQGLEFLIYFQGNSAPDKSGLPSDRFSAERTGGSVSTLTIQRTQQEDSAVYLCASSLYPPGTSGKLFFGSGTQLSVL.

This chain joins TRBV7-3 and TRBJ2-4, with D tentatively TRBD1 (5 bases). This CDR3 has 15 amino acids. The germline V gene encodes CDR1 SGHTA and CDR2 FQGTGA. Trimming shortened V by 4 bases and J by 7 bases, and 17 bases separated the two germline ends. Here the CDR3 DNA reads TGTGCCAGCAGCTCTGACGACAGCCCTGGGAACATTCAGTACTTC. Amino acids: CASSSDDSPGNIQYF.

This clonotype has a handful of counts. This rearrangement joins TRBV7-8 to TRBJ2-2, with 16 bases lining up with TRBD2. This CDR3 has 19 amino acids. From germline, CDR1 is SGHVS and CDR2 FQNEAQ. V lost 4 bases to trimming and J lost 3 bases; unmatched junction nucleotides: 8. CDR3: CASSSLGLAGGPHTGELFF. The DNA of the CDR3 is TGTGCCAGCAGCTCACTGGGACTAGCGGGAGGGCCGCACACCGGGGAGCTGTTTTTT.

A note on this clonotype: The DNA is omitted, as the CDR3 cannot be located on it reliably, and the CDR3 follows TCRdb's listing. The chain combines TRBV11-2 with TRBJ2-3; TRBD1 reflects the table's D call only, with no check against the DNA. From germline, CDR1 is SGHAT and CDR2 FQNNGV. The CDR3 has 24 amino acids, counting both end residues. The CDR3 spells CASSRRGNIQYFGAGTRGGLTQYF.

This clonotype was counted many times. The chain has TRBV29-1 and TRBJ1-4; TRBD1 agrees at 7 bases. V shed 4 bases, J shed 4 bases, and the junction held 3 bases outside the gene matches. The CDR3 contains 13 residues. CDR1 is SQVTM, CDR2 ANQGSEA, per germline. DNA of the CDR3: TGCAGCGTTGGGGGACAGAGTAATGAAAAACTGTTTTTT. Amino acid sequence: CSVGGQSNEKLFF. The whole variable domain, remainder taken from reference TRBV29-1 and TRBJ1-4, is SAVISQKPSRDICQRGTSLTIQCQVDSQVTMMFWYRQQPGQSLTLIATANQGSEATYESGFVIDKFPISRPNLTFSTLTVSNMSPEDSSIYLCSVGGQSNEKLFFGSGTQLSVL.